The source of this T cell receptor beta chain is a study of beta chain features in type 1 diabetes. Study observations and caveats: Type 1 diabetes patients had moderately but significantly shorter TCRB CDR3s in all four CD4+ subsets. Within the patient group, naive, central memory and Treg TCRB repertoires appeared more similar to each other than within healthy donors.

What was sequenced were expressed TCRB transcripts, since all of the isolated RNA had been reverse transcribed. Sequenced by immunoSEQ multiplex PCR; TCRdb stores in-frame clones only, minus some. Of under 200,000 clones listed, about 8.3% are singletons. This clone was seen a handful of times. Its antigen is not identified. The sample was central memory CD4+ T cells from blood. This receptor was identified in a woman between 18 and 29 years old with type 1 diabetes.

CDR3 nucleotide sequence: TGCGCCAGCAGCCAAACTACCCAAGAGACCCAGTACTTC. It yields the protein CASSQTTQETQYF. The chain couples TRBV4-1 to TRBJ2-5; D uncertain. V gave up 2 bases and J gave up 1 base, with 5 bases separating them. CDR3 size: 13 residues. Germline CDR1 is MGHRA and CDR2 is YSYEKL.